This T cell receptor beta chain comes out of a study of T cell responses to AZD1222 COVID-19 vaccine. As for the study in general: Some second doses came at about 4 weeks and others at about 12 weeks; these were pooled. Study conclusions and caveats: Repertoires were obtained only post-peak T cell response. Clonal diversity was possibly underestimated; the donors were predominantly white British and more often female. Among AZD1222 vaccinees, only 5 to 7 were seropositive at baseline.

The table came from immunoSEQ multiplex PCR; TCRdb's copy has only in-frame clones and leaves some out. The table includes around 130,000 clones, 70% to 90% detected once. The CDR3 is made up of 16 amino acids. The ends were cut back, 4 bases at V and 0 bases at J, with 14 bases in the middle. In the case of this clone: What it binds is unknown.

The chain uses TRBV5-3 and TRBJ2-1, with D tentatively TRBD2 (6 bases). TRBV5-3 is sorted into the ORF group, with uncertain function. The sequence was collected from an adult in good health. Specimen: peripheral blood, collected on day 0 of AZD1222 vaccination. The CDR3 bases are TGTGCCAGAAGCATATCAAGCGGGTACTCCTACAATGAGCAGTTCTTC. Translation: CARSISSGYSYNEQFF.